The clone carrying this T cell receptor beta chain came up many times. This sample is part of a study of T cells in Graves' hyperthyroidism and ophthalmopathy. Amplification of TCR beta CDR3 regions was performed using RNA transcripts as template. The HTBI primer set drove a first-round RT-PCR of the TCR CDR3. TCRdb reprocessed the multiplex PCR reads via MiXCR and lists one record per CDR3 protein. The table includes about 200,000 distinct CDR3 sequences, less than 20% detected once. V lost 7 bases and J 4 bases, leaving 13 bases between the germline ends. Germline assignment: CDR1 SEHNR and CDR2 FQNEAQ (reference sequence). The length of the CDR3 is 13 residues.

The sample taken for sequencing was blood. This clonotype originated in a woman between 45 and 65 years old with Graves' hyperthyroidism. V gene TRBV7-9 combines with J gene TRBJ1-1, with a possible D match to TRBD1 (5 bases). The CDR3 loop reads CASNGGLGTEAFF. The CDR3 nucleotides read TGTGCCAGCAACGGGGGTTTGGGCACTGAAGCTTTCTTT. Full variable domain (rest looked up from reference TRBV7-9 and TRBJ1-1): DTGVSQNPRHKITKRGQNVTFRCDPISEHNRLYWYRQTLGQGPEFLTYFQNEAQLEKSRLLSDRFSAERPKGSFSTLEIQRTEQGDSAMYLCASNGGLGTEAFFGQGTRLTVV.